This T cell receptor (beta chain) was found in a study of shared clonotypes between healthy human individuals. TCRdb's copy holds only in-frame clones and misses some; the assay was immunoSEQ multiplex PCR. This sample yields hundreds of thousands of clones, of which 70% to 80% are seen a single time; around 12% belongs to the top ten. CDR3 length equals 15 residues. J was trimmed by 6 bases and V by 2 bases; bases with no gene match: 4. Germline CDR1 is MNHEY and CDR2 is SVGAGI. The chain links TRBV6-5 to TRBJ2-1, with 10 bases fitting TRBD2. This TCR came from a woman aged 35 to 49 in good health. Some clones in this sample may be carry-over from other donors' samples. Sample: PBMCs. The CDR3 is CASSYVGTSANEQFF. CDR3 sequence (DNA): TGTGCCAGCAGTTACGTGGGGACTAGCGCCAATGAGCAGTTCTTC.